The 18 T cell receptor beta chains below come from one sample, sequenced in a study of regulatory T cells in long-lasting Graves disease. Time point reported: newly diagnosed GD, antithyroid drugs for less than 3 months. PBMC-derived RNA was used for the TCR library. Building the TCR beta libraries relied on iRepertoire HTBI primers, and CDR3 regions underwent Arm-PCR. From the multiplex PCR reads, TCRdb called clonotypes with MiXCR, one entry per CDR3 protein. The table includes about 540,000 distinct CDR3 sequences, 13% detected once. These data also featured in a second study, about T cells in Graves' hyperthyroidism and ophthalmopathy.

Sample: peripheral blood mononuclear cells (PBMCs), taken at new diagnosis, from a patient treated with antithyroid drugs. The receptors here all came from a man aged 30-40 years with Graves disease.

This clonotype was observed a single time. The limits of the CDR3 on the DNA are not certain, so only TCRdb's listed CDR3 is given. This sequence joins TRBV9 and TRBJ2-1. A total of 15 residues make up the CDR3, ends included. From germline, CDR1 is SGDLS and CDR2 YYNGEE. The CDR3 sequence: CASSVAFGSGYEQHF.

This clonotype appeared many times. The chain employs TRBV24-1 and TRBJ2-1; 15 bases are shared with TRBD2. CDR3 length: 16 residues. Germline CDR1 is KGHDR and CDR2 is SFDVKD. V lost 10 bases to trimming and J lost 7 bases; unmatched junction nucleotides: 10. The CDR3 sequence is CATTEGLAGGKNEQFF. The CDR3 DNA sequence: TGTGCCACAACCGAGGGACTAGCGGGGGGAAAGAATGAGCAGTTCTTC.

This clonotype has at least ten counts. This rearrangement joins TRBV28 to TRBJ2-7; 11 positions agree with TRBD2. CDR1 and CDR2 (germline): MDHEN, SYDVKM. This CDR3 has 15 amino acids. The V segment lost 2 bases and the J segment 6 bases; nucleotides outside the gene matches: 6. CDR3 in DNA: TGTGCCAGCAGTTTAAGCACTAGCGGGAGTAGCGAGCAGTACTTC. Translating gives CASSLSTSGSSEQYF.

The chain joins TRBV4-1 to TRBJ2-5, with TRBD2 identical over 8 bases. The CDR3 is 17 amino acids. The junction had 17 bases not matched to a gene; V was cut back by 4 bases and J by 7 bases. Germline V gene data show CDR1 as MGHRA and CDR2 as YSYEKL. CDR3 amino acids: CASSLRPRLFREGTQYF. CDR3 nucleotides: TGCGCCAGCAGCCTCCGCCCGAGGCTATTTCGGGAGGGGACCCAGTACTTC.

This clonotype has a handful of counts. This chain links TRBV5-1 with TRBJ1-3; D is uncertain. CDR3 length: 16 amino acids. CDR1 and CDR2 from the germline V gene are SGHRS and YFSETQ. Trimming pared 4 bases from V and 0 bases from J, leaving 14 bases between. This CDR3 reads CASSPEGARSGNTIYF. For the CDR3, the DNA is TGCGCCAGCAGCCCCGAGGGTGCTCGCTCTGGAAACACCATATATTTT.

This clonotype has ten or more counts. The CDR3 DNA follows: TGCAGTGCTATGCGGGACAATGAGCAGTTCTTC. It is translated as CSAMRDNEQFF. The rearrangement links TRBV20-1 to TRBJ2-1; perhaps TRBD2 as D (5 bases). The V gene's germline CDR1 is DFQATT and CDR2 SNEGSKA (reference sequence). V shed 4 bases and J shed 5 bases, with 6 bases lying between them. The CDR3 is 11 amino acids.

Notes on this clonotype: Just one base apart from a much larger clone, this may be a read error. The CDR3 loop is CASNLVGGTNTGELFF. The CDR3 region has the DNA TGTGCCAGTAATCTAGTGGGAGGGACGAACACCGGGGAGCTGTTTTTT. V and J are TRBV19 and TRBJ2-2, with TRBD2 identical over 7 bases. The CDR3 contains 16 residues. Germline-derived CDR1 and CDR2 are LNHDA and SQIVND (reference sequence). Trimming at V came to 7 bases and at J to 0 bases, leaving 8 bases not matched to a gene.

About this clonotype itself: This could be a read error, since a much larger clone is one nucleotide away. The V and J genes are TRBV27 and TRBJ2-5, with TRBD1 identical over 7 bases. Germline lookup yields CDR1 MNHEY and CDR2 SMNVEV (reference sequence). The CDR3 contains 14 residues. The CDR3: CASSSDRVKETQHF. DNA for the CDR3: TGTGCCAGCAGTTCCGACAGGGTTAAAGAGACCCAGCACTTC.

This clonotype was observed a few times. The chain is built from TRBV9 and TRBJ2-3; TRBD2 matches at 11 bases. Trimming cost V 5 bases and J 2 bases; bases outside gene matches: 7. From germline, CDR1 is SGDLS and CDR2 YYNGEE. The length of the CDR3 is 16 residues. This CDR3 is CASRPTSGISTDTQYF. The CDR3 nucleotides read TGTGCCAGCAGACCGACTAGCGGGATCTCCACAGATACGCAGTATTTT.

This clonotype showed up many times. This sequence joins TRBV27 and TRBJ2-3, with TRBD2 identical over 12 bases. Trimming removed 7 bases from V and 2 bases from J; junction bases left unmatched: 4. The germline gives CDR1 MNHEY, CDR2 SMNVEV (reference sequence). This CDR3 contains 15 residues. The CDR3 loop reads CASTLAGGITDTQYF. CDR3 in DNA: TGTGCCAGCACCCTAGCGGGAGGGATCACAGATACGCAGTATTTT.

The table lists this clonotype with many counts. This chain joins TRBV5-1 and TRBJ2-1, with 7 bases that match TRBD2. Germline V gene data show CDR1 as SGHRS and CDR2 as YFSETQ. Losses at the gene ends were 5 bases for V and 1 base for J; bases not matched to a gene: 12. The CDR3 has 17 amino acids. The CDR3 bases are TGCGCCAGCAGGGCCCGAGGGGCGGGAGCATCCTACAATGAGCAGTTCTTC. It encodes CASRARGAGASYNEQFF.

This clonotype appeared a single time. This rearrangement joins TRBV20-1 to TRBJ2-5; 7 bases map to TRBD1. There are 14 residues in the CDR3. V was pared by 1 base and J by 3 bases, with 5 bases of the junction left unmatched. Germline CDR1 and CDR2: DFQATT and SNEGSKA (reference sequence). The CDR3 spells CSARGKQGKETQYF. As DNA, the CDR3 is TGCAGTGCTAGAGGGAAACAGGGGAAAGAGACCCAGTACTTC.

Notes on this clonotype: A clone one base away is much larger, so this may be a read error. The V call is TRBV20-1, the J call TRBJ1-1, with D tentatively TRBD1 (6 bases). CDR1 and CDR2 from the germline V gene are DFQATT and SNEGSKA (reference sequence). There are 14 residues in the CDR3. The V gene lost 5 bases and the J gene lost 7 bases, with 20 bases spanning the gap. The CDR3 region is CSARTGIGSGEAFF. Written as DNA, the CDR3 is TGCAGTGCTCGCACAGGGATTGGAAGTGGTGAAGCTTTCTTT.

The chain employs TRBV20-1 and TRBJ2-5; 10 bases map to TRBD2. In germline, CDR1 is DFQATT, CDR2 SNEGSKA (reference sequence). CDR3 length equals 10 residues. This chain's CDR3 is CRAGGETQYF. The CDR3 DNA is TGCAGAGCGGGAGGGGAGACCCAGTACTTC.

CDR3 sequence: CSAPPGQFYEQYF. In DNA form, the CDR3 reads TGCAGTGCTCCCCCGGGTCAATTTTACGAGCAGTACTTC. The rearrangement links TRBV20-1 to TRBJ2-7; D is ambiguous. Germline assignment: CDR1 DFQATT and CDR2 SNEGSKA (reference sequence). The CDR3 length is 13 residues. The V end was cut by 5 bases, the J end by 4 bases, with 15 bases between.

A few counts support this clonotype. This chain uses TRBV2 with TRBJ1-5; D is uncertain. V lost 4 bases and J lost 3, with 13 bases in between. This CDR3 has 15 residues. The V gene's germline CDR1 is SNHLY and CDR2 FYNNEI. The CDR3 loop is CASSVRSVTNQPQHF. In nucleotides, the CDR3 is TGTGCCAGCAGTGTAAGGTCGGTCACCAATCAGCCCCAGCATTTT.

This clonotype was counted at least ten times. The J gene is TRBJ2-7, the V gene TRBV20-1; unclear D gene. Germline-derived CDR1 and CDR2 are DFQATT and SNEGSKA (reference sequence). The CDR3 is 15 residues long. V dropped 5 bases and J dropped 2 bases, with 19 bases sitting between them. The CDR3 nucleotides read TGCAGTGCTGGATCCTTAGCTGGGCTTACCTACGAGCAGTACTTC. It specifies CSAGSLAGLTYEQYF.

The rearrangement links TRBV12-3 or TRBV12-4 to TRBJ1-2, with D perhaps TRBD1 (6 bases). V lost 7 bases and J 8 bases, leaving 14 bases between the germline ends. The CDR3 totals 12 residues. The DNA for the CDR3 is TGTGCCAGCATGTCAGGGGCGCTCGGCTACACCTTC. Translated, it gives CASMSGALGYTF.